This record concerns one TCR beta chain sequence. The data originate from a study of blood T cell repertoires in COVID-19. Study as a whole: The United States, Italy and Spain provided the acute and convalescent COVID-19 samples. PBMCs, B-cell-depleted T cells, or T cells provided the cDNA or gDNA that made up the material.

The germline V gene encodes CDR1 SGHRS and CDR2 YFSETQ. The length of the CDR3 is 14 residues. V lost 7 bases, J lost 2 bases, and 13 bases lay in between. Original data processing: Quantification of nucleated cells was approximated via reference gene primer amplification. Profiling relied on immunoSEQ multiplex PCR, and the TCRdb table lists in-frame clones only, not all of them. The DNA gave D and trimming, while V, J and clone size come from that table. The table lists a few hundred thousand clones, around 84% of them singletons. This chain uses TRBV5-1 with TRBJ1-3; weak D call: TRBD1 (6 bases). This TCR came from a woman aged 18-29 years with acute or convalescent COVID-19. The sequenced sample consisted of peripheral blood. The CDR3 region is CASGEGDAGNTIYF. CDR3 DNA sequence: TGCGCCAGCGGGGAGGGGGACGCTGGAAACACCATATATTTT.